These T cell receptor beta chains were read from a single sample in a study of blood T cell repertoires in COVID-19. Repertoires were generated with immunoSEQ multiplex PCR, while TCRdb's copy carries only in-frame clones and drops some. The sample carries over 55,000 clones, 82% recorded once. Sequenced input: peripheral blood. These receptors were obtained from a woman older than 75 with acute or convalescent COVID-19. Each CDR3 is given with its conserved first and last residue.

V gene,CDR3 protein
TRBV7-6,CASSPQVSGQTQYF
TRBV14,CASSQLTTRQTEAFF
TRBV5-1,CASSLLASGNNEQFF
TRBV3-1/TRBV3-2,CASRHLAVSSTDTQYF
TRBV28,CASSFLLADAREQYF
TRBV21-1,CASSSGEGGTEAFF
TRBV5-4,CASSQESNTGELFF
TRBV7-3,CASAPRASPNEQFF
TRBV13,CASSQGSSYEQYF
TRBV3-1/TRBV3-2,CASTVKGPNNEQFF
TRBV23-1,CASSFLCQGRKSSQETQYF
TRBV3-1/TRBV3-2,CASSQESLEQYF
TRBV5-1,CAKRGTNTGELFF
TRBV5-1,CASSLAGDPYGYTF